The 20 T cell receptor beta chains given below trace back to one sample, sequenced in a study of blood T cell repertoires in COVID-19. TCRdb keeps only in-frame clones here, not all; method: immunoSEQ multiplex PCR. The data show a few hundred thousand clones, around 89% seen once. Sequencing used peripheral blood. These TCRs come from a man younger than 40 with acute or convalescent COVID-19.

This chain joins TRBV5-1 and TRBJ1-6; 8 bases are a match to TRBD1. V was clipped by 5 bases and J by 7 bases; unmatched bases: 11. The CDR3 loop spans 16 amino acids. CDR1 is SGHRS, CDR2 YFSETQ, per germline. The DNA of the CDR3 is TGCGCCAGCAGTATGACGACAGGGGTAAAGAATTCACCCCTCCACTTT. Translation gives CASSMTTGVKNSPLHF. Using reference TRBV5-1 and TRBJ1-6 for the parts outside the CDR3, the full variable domain is KAGVTQTPRYLIKTRGQQVTLSCSPISGHRSVSWYQQTPGQGLQFLFEYFSETQRNKGNFPGRFSGRQFSNSRSEMNVSTLELGDSALYLCASSMTTGVKNSPLHFGNGTRLTVT.

The rearrangement joins TRBV2 to TRBJ2-2, with D maybe TRBD1 (6 bases). The CDR3 runs to 15 residues. Germline V gene data show CDR1 as SNHLY and CDR2 as FYNNEI. V was shortened by 5 bases and J by 2 bases, with 12 bases between the two germline ends. Here the CDR3 reads CASSQDRPNTGELFF. The CDR3 region has the DNA TGTGCCAGCAGTCAGGACAGACCTAACACCGGGGAGCTGTTTTTT.

This clone has a handful of counts. V is TRBV10-2 and J is TRBJ2-7, with TRBD2 matching over 10 bases. The CDR3 spans 14 residues. Unmatched junction bases numbered 6, after V lost 8 bases and J lost 2 bases. Germline CDR1 WSHSY, CDR2 SAAADI. CDR3 sequence (DNA): TGCGCCAGCGGAGCGGGAGGGACCCCCTACGAGCAGTACTTC. Protein: CASGAGGTPYEQYF.

The V gene is TRBV6-5, the J gene TRBJ1-3; no clear D. Trimming stripped 7 bases from V and 0 bases from J, with 10 bases between. CDR1 and CDR2 from the germline V gene are MNHEY and SVGAGI. This CDR3 has 14 amino acids. CDR3: CASTSSSSGNTIYF. CDR3 sequence (DNA): TGTGCCAGCACGTCTAGTTCCTCTGGAAACACCATATATTTT.

The gene calls are TRBV3-1 (or the pseudogene TRBV3-2) and TRBJ1-2, with D tentatively TRBD1 (6 bases). The V end lost 3 bases, the J end lost 8 bases, and 22 bases lay between the germline ends. Per the germline V gene, CDR1 is LGHDT and CDR2 is YNNKEL (reference sequence). The CDR3 is 16 residues long. The CDR3 region has the DNA TGTGCCAGCAGCCATCTGACAGGTGAGGTTCGCTACGGCTACACCTTC. Translated, it gives CASSHLTGEVRYGYTF.

The rearrangement joins TRBV28 to TRBJ1-5, with D possibly being TRBD1 (5 bases). Germline CDR1 MDHEN, CDR2 SYDVKM. The ends were cut back, 5 bases at V and 1 base at J, with 15 bases in the middle. This CDR3 region has 16 residues. As DNA, the CDR3 is TGTGCCAGCAGTACTTCCAGGGCTAGGAGCAATCAGCCCCAGCATTTT. It codes for CASSTSRARSNQPQHF.

CDR3 coding DNA: TGTGCCAGCAGTGACCCCGGGACAGGGTATTTTGAAGCTTTCTTT. This gives the protein CASSDPGTGYFEAFF. This chain connects TRBV25-1 to TRBJ1-1; 9 bases agree with TRBD1. The CDR3 has 15 amino acids. The junction had 9 bases not matched to a gene; V was cut back by 3 bases and J by 7 bases. Germline loops: CDR1 MGHDK, CDR2 SYGVNS.

Only one count was recorded for this clone. V is TRBV9 and J is TRBJ2-1, with TRBD1 identical over 11 bases. CDR3 length equals 14 residues. Germline V CDR1 and CDR2: SGDLS, YYNGEE. V lost 3 bases, J lost 8 bases, and 4 bases stayed unmatched. The CDR3 DNA sequence: TGTGCCAGCAGCGCCAGGGACAGGGGGGATGAGCAGTTCTTC. It encodes CASSARDRGDEQFF. The complete variable domain, with remaining parts taken from reference TRBV9 and TRBJ2-1, reads DSGVTQTPKHLITATGQRVTLRCSPRSGDLSVYWYQQSLDQGLQFLIQYYNGEERAKGNILERFSAQQFPDLHSELNLSSLELGDSALYFCASSARDRGDEQFFGPGTRLTVL.

In its sample, this clone was seen once. V gene TRBV5-6 combines with J gene TRBJ1-1; no definite D call. This CDR3 contains 13 residues. V lost 4 bases and J lost 5, with 12 bases in between. Germline V gene sequence: CDR1 SGHDT, CDR2 YYEEEE. The CDR3 sequence is CASSPRRETEAFF. DNA for the CDR3: TGTGCCAGCAGCCCTCGTCGGGAGACTGAAGCTTTCTTT.

This clone was found a few times. V is TRBV28 and J is TRBJ1-2, with unresolved D. Germline V gene data show CDR1 as MDHEN and CDR2 as SYDVKM. Trimming shortened V by 1 base and J by 5 bases, and 17 bases separated the two germline ends. The CDR3 consists of 16 residues. CDR3 residues: CASSLYRDRGSYGYTF. The CDR3 nucleotides read TGTGCCAGCAGTTTATACCGAGACCGCGGGTCATATGGCTACACCTTC.

The chain uses TRBV27 and TRBJ2-7, with D perhaps matching TRBD2 (5 bases). The CDR3 contains 16 residues. Germline V CDR1 and CDR2: MNHEY, SMNVEV (reference sequence). V shed 2 bases and J shed 0 bases, with 14 bases lying between them. CDR3 in amino acids: CASSLTEDGISYEQYF. CDR3 coding DNA: TGTGCCAGCAGTTTAACCGAGGACGGGATCTCCTACGAGCAGTACTTC.

The V gene is TRBV27, the J gene TRBJ2-3; TRBD2 matches 8 bases. Germline V gives CDR1 MNHEY, CDR2 SMNVEV (reference sequence). The CDR3 covers 16 residues. Trimming removed 4 bases from V and 0 bases from J; junction bases left unmatched: 6. The DNA of the CDR3 is TGTGCCAGCAGTTCAGTAGCGGGGTCTAGCACAGATACGCAGTATTTT. Encoded protein: CASSSVAGSSTDTQYF.

The genes are TRBV5-1 and TRBJ1-2; possibly TRBD1 for D (6 bases). The CDR3 sequence is 16 residues long. Germline V gives CDR1 SGHRS, CDR2 YFSETQ. V lost 4 bases and J 4 bases, leaving 20 bases between the germline ends. The CDR3 region has the DNA TGCGCCAGCAGCCGGAGTTACGGACAGAACCTCTATGGCTACACCTTC. Translated, it gives CASSRSYGQNLYGYTF.

The genes are TRBV5-1 and TRBJ1-5; TRBD1 agrees at 9 bases. Germline assignment: CDR1 SGHRS and CDR2 YFSETQ. This CDR3 is 14 amino acids long. V lost 4 bases, J lost 9 bases, and 8 bases stayed unmatched. The CDR3 is CASSPAQGARPQHF. The CDR3 DNA is TGCGCCAGCAGCCCGGCACAGGGGGCGAGGCCCCAGCATTTT.

This clone occurred once. V is TRBV7-8 and J is TRBJ1-6; D may be TRBD1 (5 bases). Germline V lookup: CDR1 SGHVS, CDR2 FQNEAQ. Trimming left V 3 bases short and J 0 bases short, with 9 bases between. The length of the CDR3 is 16 residues. The CDR3 protein is CASSFSDSSYNSPLHF. CDR3 DNA sequence: TGTGCCAGCAGCTTTTCCGACAGCTCCTATAATTCACCCCTCCACTTT.

This clone was observed a single time. The gene calls are TRBV2 and TRBJ2-1; maybe TRBD1 (5 bases). V was trimmed by 1 base and J by 9 bases, leaving 13 bases between them. The germline CDR1 and CDR2 sequences are SNHLY and FYNNEI. The CDR3 length is 14 residues. CDR3 nucleotide sequence: TGTGCCAGCAGTGAAGTCCAGGGATGGAGTGAGCAGTTCTTC. Translating it yields CASSEVQGWSEQFF.

Notes on this clone: This CDR3 is also generated by other DNA sequences in the sample. The J gene is TRBJ1-1, the V gene TRBV7-3; D not resolved. The CDR3 extends over 13 amino acids. Germline V lookup: CDR1 SGHTA, CDR2 FQGTGA. V was cut by 5 bases and J by 2 bases, with 9 bases left in between. Here the CDR3 reads CASSLTANTEAFF. For the CDR3, the DNA is TGTGCCAGCAGCCTTACAGCAAACACTGAAGCTTTCTTT.

The DNA for the CDR3 is TGTGCCAGCAGCTTCAAACAGGGGAACGGCTACACCTTC. Translated: CASSFKQGNGYTF. The chain carries TRBV7-2 and TRBJ1-2, with 7 bases fitting TRBD1. This CDR3 region has 13 residues. After removal of 3 bases from V and 8 bases from J, the junction contained 6 bases not matched to a gene. The germline V gene encodes CDR1 SGHTA and CDR2 FQGNSA.

The chain is built from TRBV29-1 and TRBJ2-1; TRBD2 matches at 7 bases. The CDR3 covers 15 residues. After removal of 4 bases from V and 4 bases from J, the junction contained 10 bases not matched to a gene. CDR1 SQVTM and CDR2 ANQGSEA come from the germline V gene. CDR3 bases: TGCAGCGTTGTGGATGCCATCGGGGGGTACAATGAGCAGTTCTTC. This codes for CSVVDAIGGYNEQFF.

The V gene is TRBV29-1, the J gene TRBJ2-7, with D uncertain. The V gene's germline CDR1 is SQVTM and CDR2 ANQGSEA. Trimming cost V 1 base and J 1 base, with 5 bases left between them. The CDR3 has 12 amino acids. The CDR3 sequence is CSVEVRSYEQYF. In DNA form, the CDR3 reads TGCAGCGTTGAAGTCCGTTCCTACGAGCAGTACTTC.